These T cell receptor beta chains were read from a single sample in a study of blood T cells in healthy people across ages. TCRdb processed the 5' RACE reads anew with MiXCR; each CDR3 protein has one entry. The sample holds over a million distinct CDR3 sequences, 35% to 45% seen once. Material for sequencing was blood. All receptors come from a woman younger than 30 in good health. The CDR3 runs from the conserved cysteine through the conserved F or W. Each record gives: V gene, clone size, D gene, J gene, CDR3 DNA, CDR3 protein. D genes are given only for firm matches. Where a row states a size, it is once, few, many or the class of an expanded clone; other rows omit it.

V gene: TRBV25-1
clone size: few
D gene: .
J gene: TRBJ2-7
CDR3 DNA: TGTGCCAGCAGTGAATTAGTAGCTCCAAGCCACGAGCAGTACTTC
CDR3 protein: CASSELVAPSHEQYF

V gene: TRBV6-5
clone size: .
D gene: .
J gene: TRBJ2-7
CDR3 DNA: TGTGCCAGCAGTAGACTAGGGTCTGTCGAGCAGTACTTC
CDR3 protein: CASSRLGSVEQYF

V gene: TRBV4-1
clone size: .
D gene: TRBD1
J gene: TRBJ1-5
CDR3 DNA: TGCGCCAGCAGCCAACGCGGACAGGGGGGTCAGCCCCAGCATTTT
CDR3 protein: CASSQRGQGGQPQHF

V gene: TRBV3-1
clone size: once
D gene: .
J gene: TRBJ2-2
CDR3 DNA: TGTGCCAGCAGCCAAACGGCAGTGAACACCGGGGAGCTGTTTTTT
CDR3 protein: CASSQTAVNTGELFF

V gene: TRBV6-6
clone size: .
D gene: .
J gene: TRBJ1-5
CDR3 DNA: TGTGCCAGCAGTTATCCCGCCCAGGCCCAGCATTTT
CDR3 protein: CASSYPAQAQHF

V gene: TRBV12-3/TRBV12-4
clone size: .
D gene: TRBD1
J gene: TRBJ2-5
CDR3 DNA: TGTGCCAGCAACCCGGGACAGTACCAAGAGACCCAGTACTTC
CDR3 protein: CASNPGQYQETQYF

V gene: TRBV10-3
clone size: few
D gene: .
J gene: TRBJ2-7
CDR3 DNA: TGTGCCACGTGTCGACAGGACTCCTACGAGCAGTACTTC
CDR3 protein: CATCRQDSYEQYF

V gene: TRBV5-6
clone size: .
D gene: .
J gene: TRBJ1-4
CDR3 DNA: TGTGCCAGCAGCCCCCAGCTGAGGGGGGCCGGTGAAAAACTGTTTTTT
CDR3 protein: CASSPQLRGAGEKLFF

V gene: TRBV7-2
clone size: .
D gene: .
J gene: TRBJ1-2
CDR3 DNA: TGTGCCAGCAGCTTAGGCCGGGTTTGGGACTATGGCTACACCTTC
CDR3 protein: CASSLGRVWDYGYTF

V gene: TRBV7-6
clone size: .
D gene: TRBD1
J gene: TRBJ1-4
CDR3 DNA: TGTGCCAGCAGCTTTTTAGGGGGCGGAGATGAAAAACTGTTTTTT
CDR3 protein: CASSFLGGGDEKLFF

V gene: TRBV6-2/TRBV6-3
clone size: .
D gene: .
J gene: TRBJ1-6
CDR3 DNA: TGTGCCAGCAGTTACTCCGGCAGGCGGGATTCACCCCTCCACTTT
CDR3 protein: CASSYSGRRDSPLHF

V gene: TRBV7-2
clone size: few
D gene: .
J gene: TRBJ1-6
CDR3 DNA: TGTGCCAGCAGCTTAGAAGCACTTGGGCAGGGAAGTTCACCCCTCCACTTT
CDR3 protein: CASSLEALGQGSSPLHF

V gene: TRBV27
clone size: .
D gene: TRBD1
J gene: TRBJ2-7
CDR3 DNA: TGTGCCAGCAGACGTCAGGGGGCGCCCGCTTACGACGAGCAGTACTTC
CDR3 protein: CASRRQGAPAYDEQYF

V gene: TRBV7-9
clone size: .
D gene: .
J gene: TRBJ2-1
CDR3 DNA: TGTGCCAGCGCCTTAGCCAACTACCGGGAGACCCAGTTCTTC
CDR3 protein: CASALANYRETQFF

V gene: TRBV4-3
clone size: .
D gene: .
J gene: TRBJ2-1
CDR3 DNA: TGCGCCAGCAGCCAATCCGGGAACTTCTACAATGAGCAGTTCTTC
CDR3 protein: CASSQSGNFYNEQFF

V gene: TRBV24-1
clone size: .
D gene: .
J gene: TRBJ1-2
CDR3 DNA: TGTGCCACCAGTGATAACAACCAGTACTATGGCTACACCTTC
CDR3 protein: CATSDNNQYYGYTF

V gene: TRBV2
clone size: many
D gene: .
J gene: TRBJ2-7
CDR3 DNA: TGTGCCAGCAGCGGCTACGAGCAGTACTTC
CDR3 protein: CASSGYEQYF

V gene: TRBV5-1
clone size: .
D gene: .
J gene: TRBJ1-2
CDR3 DNA: TGCGCCAGCAGCTTGGCCGTCGGAACAGCTAACTATGGCTACACCTTC
CDR3 protein: CASSLAVGTANYGYTF

V gene: TRBV18
clone size: few
D gene: .
J gene: TRBJ2-7
CDR3 DNA: TGTGCCAGCTCACCAGTGCCGGACTACGAGCAGTACTTC
CDR3 protein: CASSPVPDYEQYF

V gene: TRBV29-1
clone size: .
D gene: TRBD2
J gene: TRBJ2-1
CDR3 DNA: TGCAGCGGCCTACTAGCGGAGACCTACAATGAGCAGTTCTTC
CDR3 protein: CSGLLAETYNEQFF

V gene: TRBV2
clone size: .
D gene: .
J gene: TRBJ1-1
CDR3 DNA: TGTGCCAGCACCCAGACAGGCCAGGGCACTGAAGCTTTCTTT
CDR3 protein: CASTQTGQGTEAFF

V gene: TRBV12-3/TRBV12-4
clone size: .
D gene: .
J gene: TRBJ1-4
CDR3 DNA: TGTGCCAGCAGCTCATTACAAGGAGGCGAAAAACTGTTTTTT
CDR3 protein: CASSSLQGGEKLFF

V gene: TRBV7-9
clone size: once
D gene: .
J gene: TRBJ1-1
CDR3 DNA: TGTGCCAGCAGCTTAGCGTTTTCAGGGGCCCCACTGGGGAACACTGAAGCTTTCTTT
CDR3 protein: CASSLAFSGAPLGNTEAFF

V gene: TRBV4-2
clone size: .
D gene: TRBD1
J gene: TRBJ1-1
CDR3 DNA: TGTGCCAGCAGCCAAGGGGACAGCACTGAAGCTTTCTTT
CDR3 protein: CASSQGDSTEAFF

V gene: TRBV6-1
clone size: few
D gene: TRBD1
J gene: TRBJ1-2
CDR3 DNA: TGTGCCAGCAGTGAAAGGACAGGGACGGACTATGGCTACACCTTC
CDR3 protein: CASSERTGTDYGYTF

V gene: TRBV20-1
clone size: .
D gene: TRBD1
J gene: TRBJ1-5
CDR3 DNA: TGCAGTGCCCGGCCCGGACAGGGACTCAATCAGCCCCAGCATTTT
CDR3 protein: CSARPGQGLNQPQHF

V gene: TRBV18
clone size: .
D gene: .
J gene: TRBJ1-1
CDR3 DNA: TGTGCCAGCTCCTCTCCAGGGAGACCCACTGAAGCTTTCTTT
CDR3 protein: CASSSPGRPTEAFF

V gene: TRBV6-6
clone size: many
D gene: TRBD1
J gene: TRBJ1-5
CDR3 DNA: TGTGCCAGCAGTTACAGGGACAGAAGCAATCAGCCCCAGCATTTT
CDR3 protein: CASSYRDRSNQPQHF

V gene: TRBV27
clone size: .
D gene: .
J gene: TRBJ2-7
CDR3 DNA: TGTGCCAGCAGTAGACCGGGTGGGACCTACGAGCAGTACTTC
CDR3 protein: CASSRPGGTYEQYF

V gene: TRBV10-3
clone size: .
D gene: .
J gene: TRBJ2-7
CDR3 DNA: TGTGCCATCAGTGAGGGAGTGGGATCCTACGAGCAGTACTTC
CDR3 protein: CAISEGVGSYEQYF